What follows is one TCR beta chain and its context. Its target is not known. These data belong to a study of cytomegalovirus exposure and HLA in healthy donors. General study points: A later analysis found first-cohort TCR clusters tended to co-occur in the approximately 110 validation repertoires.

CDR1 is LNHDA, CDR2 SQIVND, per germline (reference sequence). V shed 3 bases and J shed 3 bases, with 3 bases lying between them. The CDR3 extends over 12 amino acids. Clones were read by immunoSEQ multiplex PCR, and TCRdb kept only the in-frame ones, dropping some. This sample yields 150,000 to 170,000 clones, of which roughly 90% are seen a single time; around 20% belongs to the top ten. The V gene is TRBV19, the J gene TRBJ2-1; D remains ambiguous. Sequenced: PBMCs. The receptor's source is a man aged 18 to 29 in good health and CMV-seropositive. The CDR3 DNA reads TGTGCCAGTAGTATTTACTACAATGAGCAGTTCTTC. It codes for CASSIYYNEQFF.